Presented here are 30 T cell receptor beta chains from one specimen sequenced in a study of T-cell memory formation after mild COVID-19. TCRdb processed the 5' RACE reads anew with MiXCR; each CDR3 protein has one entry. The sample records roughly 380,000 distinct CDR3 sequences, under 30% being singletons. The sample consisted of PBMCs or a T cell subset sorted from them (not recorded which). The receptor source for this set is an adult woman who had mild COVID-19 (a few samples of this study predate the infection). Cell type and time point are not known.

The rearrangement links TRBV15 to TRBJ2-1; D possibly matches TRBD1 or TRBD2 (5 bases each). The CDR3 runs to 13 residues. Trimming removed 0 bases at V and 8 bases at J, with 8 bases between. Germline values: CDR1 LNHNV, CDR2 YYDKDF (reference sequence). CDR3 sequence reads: CATSRDRDDEQFF. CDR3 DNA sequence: TGTGCCACCAGCAGAGACAGGGACGATGAGCAGTTCTTC.

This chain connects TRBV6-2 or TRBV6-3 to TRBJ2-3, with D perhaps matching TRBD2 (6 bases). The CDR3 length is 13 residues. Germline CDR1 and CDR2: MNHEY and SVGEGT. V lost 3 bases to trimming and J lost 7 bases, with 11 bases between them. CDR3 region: CASSYAGTNTQYF. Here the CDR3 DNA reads TGTGCCAGCAGTTATGCGGGAACGAATACGCAGTATTTT.

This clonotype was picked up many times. The CDR3: CSVHSGTNTGELFF. The CDR3 coding sequence is TGCAGCGTTCATTCCGGGACAAACACCGGGGAGCTGTTTTTT. The chain joins TRBV29-1 to TRBJ2-2; D perhaps matches TRBD1 (6 bases). The germline V and J ends were trimmed by 5 bases and 2 bases, with 12 bases remaining between them. Germline loops: CDR1 SQVTM, CDR2 ANQGSEA. The CDR3 loop spans 14 amino acids.

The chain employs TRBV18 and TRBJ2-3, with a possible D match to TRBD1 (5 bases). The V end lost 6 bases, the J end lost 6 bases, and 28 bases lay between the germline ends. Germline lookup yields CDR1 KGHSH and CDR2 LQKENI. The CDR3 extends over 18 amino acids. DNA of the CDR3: TGTGCCAGCTCCCCTCGTAAGGGGTACGGCCCCAACACGGATACGCAGTATTTT. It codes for CASSPRKGYGPNTDTQYF.

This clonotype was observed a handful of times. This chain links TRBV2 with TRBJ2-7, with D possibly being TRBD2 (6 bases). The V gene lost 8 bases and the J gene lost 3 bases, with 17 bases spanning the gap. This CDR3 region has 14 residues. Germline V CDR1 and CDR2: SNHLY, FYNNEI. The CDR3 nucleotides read TGTGCCAGCCGGGGGAGGTGGCAGGGCTACGAGCAGTACTTC. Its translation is CASRGRWQGYEQYF.

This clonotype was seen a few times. The CDR3 region is CASRRTENTGELFF. The CDR3 bases are TGTGCCAGCAGACGGACAGAGAACACCGGGGAGCTGTTTTTT. The chain has TRBV6-2 or TRBV6-3 and TRBJ2-2; TRBD1 is a possible D gene (6 bases). From germline, CDR1 is MNHEY and CDR2 SVGEGT. Trimming shortened V by 6 bases and J by 1 base, and 9 bases separated the two germline ends. This CDR3 is built from 14 residues.

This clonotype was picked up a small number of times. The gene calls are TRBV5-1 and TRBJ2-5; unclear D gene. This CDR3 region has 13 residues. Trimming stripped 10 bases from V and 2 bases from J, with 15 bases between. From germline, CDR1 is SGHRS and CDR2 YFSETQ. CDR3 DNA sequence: TGCGCCCCCTCTACCCAGGCTCAAGAGACCCAGTACTTC. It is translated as CAPSTQAQETQYF. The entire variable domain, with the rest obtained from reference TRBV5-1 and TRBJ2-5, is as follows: KAGVTQTPRYLIKTRGQQVTLSCSPISGHRSVSWYQQTPGQGLQFLFEYFSETQRNKGNFPGRFSGRQFSNSRSEMNVSTLELGDSALYLCAPSTQAQETQYFGPGTRLLVL.

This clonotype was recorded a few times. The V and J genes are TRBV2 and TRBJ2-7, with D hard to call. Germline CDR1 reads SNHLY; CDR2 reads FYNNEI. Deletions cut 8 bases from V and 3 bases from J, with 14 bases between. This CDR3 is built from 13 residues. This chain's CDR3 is CASSGRLFYEQYF. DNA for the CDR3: TGTGCCAGCTCAGGCAGGTTATTCTACGAGCAGTACTTC.

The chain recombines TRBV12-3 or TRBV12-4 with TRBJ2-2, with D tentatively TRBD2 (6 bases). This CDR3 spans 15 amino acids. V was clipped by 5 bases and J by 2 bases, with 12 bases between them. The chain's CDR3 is CASSQTRPNTGELFF. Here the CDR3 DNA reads TGTGCCAGCAGTCAGACTAGGCCTAACACCGGGGAGCTGTTTTTT.

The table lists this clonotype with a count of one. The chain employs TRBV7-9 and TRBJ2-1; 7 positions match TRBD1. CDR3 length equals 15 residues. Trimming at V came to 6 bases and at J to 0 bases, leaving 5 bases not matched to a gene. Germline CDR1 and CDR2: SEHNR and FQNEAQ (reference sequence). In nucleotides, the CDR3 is TGTGCCAGCAGTGCCGGGACAGACTCCTACAATGAGCAGTTCTTC. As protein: CASSAGTDSYNEQFF.

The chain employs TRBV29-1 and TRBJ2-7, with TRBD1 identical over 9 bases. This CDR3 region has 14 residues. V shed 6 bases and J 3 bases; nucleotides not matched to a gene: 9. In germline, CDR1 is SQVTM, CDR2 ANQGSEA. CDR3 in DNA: TGCAGCGTCGCTATAAGACAGGGGGACTACGAGCAGTACTTC. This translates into CSVAIRQGDYEQYF.

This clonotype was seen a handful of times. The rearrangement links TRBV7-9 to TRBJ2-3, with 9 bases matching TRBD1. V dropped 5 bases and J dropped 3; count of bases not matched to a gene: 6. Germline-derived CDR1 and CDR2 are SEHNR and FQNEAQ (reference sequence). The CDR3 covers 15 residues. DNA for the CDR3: TGTGCCAGCAGCCTTCCGGGACAGGGAACAGATACGCAGTATTTT. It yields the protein CASSLPGQGTDTQYF.

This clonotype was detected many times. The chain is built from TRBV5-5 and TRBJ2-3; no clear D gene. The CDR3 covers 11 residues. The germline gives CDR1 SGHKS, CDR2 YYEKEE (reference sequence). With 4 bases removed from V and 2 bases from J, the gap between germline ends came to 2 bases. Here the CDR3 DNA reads TGTGCCAGCAGCCACACAGATACGCAGTATTTT. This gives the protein CASSHTDTQYF.

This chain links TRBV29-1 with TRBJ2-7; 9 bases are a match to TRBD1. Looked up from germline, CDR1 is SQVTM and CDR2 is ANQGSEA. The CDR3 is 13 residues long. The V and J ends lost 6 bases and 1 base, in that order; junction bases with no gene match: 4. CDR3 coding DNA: TGCAGCGTCGGGACAGGGATTTCCTACGAGCAGTACTTC. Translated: CSVGTGISYEQYF.

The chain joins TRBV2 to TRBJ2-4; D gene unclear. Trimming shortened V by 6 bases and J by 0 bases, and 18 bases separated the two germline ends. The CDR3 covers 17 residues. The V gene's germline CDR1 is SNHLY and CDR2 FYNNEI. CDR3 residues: CASSAPDHILAKNIQYF. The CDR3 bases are TGTGCCAGCAGCGCCCCCGACCACATTCTAGCCAAAAACATTCAGTACTTC. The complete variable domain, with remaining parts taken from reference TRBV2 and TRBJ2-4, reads EPEVTQTPSHQVTQMGQEVILRCVPISNHLYFYWYRQILGQKVEFLVSFYNNEISEKSEIFDDQFSVERPDGSNFTLKIRSTKLEDSAMYFCASSAPDHILAKNIQYFGAGTRLSVL.

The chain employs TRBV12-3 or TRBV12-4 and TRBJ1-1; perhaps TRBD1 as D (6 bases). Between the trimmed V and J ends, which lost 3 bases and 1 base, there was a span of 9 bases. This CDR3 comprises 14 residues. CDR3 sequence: CASSFGGPNTEAFF. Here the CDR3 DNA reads TGTGCCAGCAGTTTTGGGGGGCCGAACACTGAAGCTTTCTTT.

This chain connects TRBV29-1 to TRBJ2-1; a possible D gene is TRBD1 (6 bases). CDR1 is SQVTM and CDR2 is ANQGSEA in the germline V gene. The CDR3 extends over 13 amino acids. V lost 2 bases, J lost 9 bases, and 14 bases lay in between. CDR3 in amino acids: CSVEQIWGREQFF. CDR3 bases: TGCAGCGTTGAACAAATTTGGGGGCGTGAGCAGTTCTTC.

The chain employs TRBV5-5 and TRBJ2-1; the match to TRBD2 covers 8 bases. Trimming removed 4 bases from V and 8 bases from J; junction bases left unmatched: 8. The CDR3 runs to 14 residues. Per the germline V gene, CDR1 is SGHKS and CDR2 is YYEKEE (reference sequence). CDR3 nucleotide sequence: TGTGCCAGCAGCCTCGGGACTAGTTTATATGAGCAGTTCTTC. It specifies CASSLGTSLYEQFF.

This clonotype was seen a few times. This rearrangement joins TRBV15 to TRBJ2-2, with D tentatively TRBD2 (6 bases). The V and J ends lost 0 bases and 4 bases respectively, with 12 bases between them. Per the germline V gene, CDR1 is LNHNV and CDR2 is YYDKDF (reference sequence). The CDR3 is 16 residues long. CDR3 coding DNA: TGTGCCACCAGCAGAGAGATCGGGAGCGCCACCGGGGAGCTGTTTTTT. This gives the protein CATSREIGSATGELFF.

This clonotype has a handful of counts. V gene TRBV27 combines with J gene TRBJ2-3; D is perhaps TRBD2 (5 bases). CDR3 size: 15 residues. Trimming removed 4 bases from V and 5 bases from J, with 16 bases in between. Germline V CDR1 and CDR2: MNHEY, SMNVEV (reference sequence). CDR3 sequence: CASSSETRGIDTQYF. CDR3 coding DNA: TGTGCCAGCAGTTCGGAGACTCGGGGTATAGATACGCAGTATTTT.

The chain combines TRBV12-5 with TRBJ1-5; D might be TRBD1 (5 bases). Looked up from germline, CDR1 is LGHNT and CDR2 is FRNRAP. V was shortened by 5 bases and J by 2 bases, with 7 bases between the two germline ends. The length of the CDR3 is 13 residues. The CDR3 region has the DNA TGTGCTAGTGGTCCGGGGGGCAATCAGCCCCAGCATTTT. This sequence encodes CASGPGGNQPQHF.

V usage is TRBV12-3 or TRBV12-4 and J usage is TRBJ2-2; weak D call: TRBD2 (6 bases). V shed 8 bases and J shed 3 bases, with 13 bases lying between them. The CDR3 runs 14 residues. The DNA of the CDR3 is TGTGCCAGCCGGGAAGGGGAGGACACCGGGGAGCTGTTTTTT. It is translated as CASREGEDTGELFF.

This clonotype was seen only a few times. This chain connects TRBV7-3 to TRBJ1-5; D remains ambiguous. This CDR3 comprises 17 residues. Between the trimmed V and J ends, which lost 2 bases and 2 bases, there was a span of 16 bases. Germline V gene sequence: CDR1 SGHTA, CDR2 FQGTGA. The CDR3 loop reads CASSLPAFPKGNQPQHF. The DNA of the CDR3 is TGTGCCAGCAGCTTACCCGCGTTCCCCAAGGGCAATCAGCCCCAGCATTTT.

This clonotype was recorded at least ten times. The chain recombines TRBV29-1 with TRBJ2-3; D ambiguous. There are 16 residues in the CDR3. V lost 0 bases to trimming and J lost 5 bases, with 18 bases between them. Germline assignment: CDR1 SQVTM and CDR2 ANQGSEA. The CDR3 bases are TGCAGCGTTGAAGACTGGGATGCGGCAGAAGGAGATACGCAGTATTTT. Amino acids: CSVEDWDAAEGDTQYF.

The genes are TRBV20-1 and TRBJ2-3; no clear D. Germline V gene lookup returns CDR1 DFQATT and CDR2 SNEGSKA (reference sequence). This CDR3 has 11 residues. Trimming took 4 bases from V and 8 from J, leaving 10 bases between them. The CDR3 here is CSATTGVTQYF. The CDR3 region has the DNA TGCAGTGCTACGACTGGAGTTACGCAGTATTTT.

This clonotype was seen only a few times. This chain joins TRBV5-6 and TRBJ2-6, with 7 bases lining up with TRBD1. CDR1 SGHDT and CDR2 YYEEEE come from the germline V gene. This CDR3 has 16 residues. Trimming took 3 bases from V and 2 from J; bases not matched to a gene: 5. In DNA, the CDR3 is TGTGCCAGCAGCTCAATCGACAGGGCTGGGGCCAACGTCCTGACTTTC. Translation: CASSSIDRAGANVLTF.

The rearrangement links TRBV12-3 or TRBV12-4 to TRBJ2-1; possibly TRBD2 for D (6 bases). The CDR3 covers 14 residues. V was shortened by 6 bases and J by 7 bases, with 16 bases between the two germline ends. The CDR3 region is CASSPGAEGNEQFF. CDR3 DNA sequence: TGTGCCAGCAGCCCAGGAGCGGAGGGTAATGAGCAGTTCTTC.

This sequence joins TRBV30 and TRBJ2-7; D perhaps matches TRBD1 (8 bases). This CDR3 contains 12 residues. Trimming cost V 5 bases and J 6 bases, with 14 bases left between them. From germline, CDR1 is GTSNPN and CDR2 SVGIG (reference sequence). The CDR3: CAWCHRGGEQYF. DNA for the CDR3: TGTGCCTGGTGCCACAGGGGGGGCGAGCAGTACTTC.

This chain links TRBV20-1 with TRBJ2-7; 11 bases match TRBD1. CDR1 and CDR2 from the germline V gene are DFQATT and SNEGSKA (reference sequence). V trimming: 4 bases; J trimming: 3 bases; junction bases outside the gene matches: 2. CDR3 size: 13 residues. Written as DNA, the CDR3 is TGCAGTGCTATAGGGACAGGGGGCTACGAGCAGTACTTC. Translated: CSAIGTGGYEQYF.

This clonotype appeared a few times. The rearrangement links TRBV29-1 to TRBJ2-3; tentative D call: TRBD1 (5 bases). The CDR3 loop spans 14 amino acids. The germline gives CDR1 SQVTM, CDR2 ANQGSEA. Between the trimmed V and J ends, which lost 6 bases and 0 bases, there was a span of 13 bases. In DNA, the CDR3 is TGCAGCGTGGGCGTTTGGGGCAGCACAGATACGCAGTATTTT. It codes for CSVGVWGSTDTQYF.